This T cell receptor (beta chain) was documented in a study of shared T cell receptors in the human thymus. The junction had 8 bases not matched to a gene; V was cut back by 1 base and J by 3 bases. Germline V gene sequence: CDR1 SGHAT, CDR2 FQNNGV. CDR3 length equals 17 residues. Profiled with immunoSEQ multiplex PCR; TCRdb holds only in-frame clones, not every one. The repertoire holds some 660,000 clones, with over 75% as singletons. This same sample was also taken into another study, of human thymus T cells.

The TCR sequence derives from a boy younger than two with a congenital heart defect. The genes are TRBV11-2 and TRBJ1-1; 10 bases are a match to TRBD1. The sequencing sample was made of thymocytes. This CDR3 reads CASSLALRQGADTEAFF. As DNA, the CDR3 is TGTGCCAGCAGCTTAGCCCTCAGACAGGGGGCGGACACTGAAGCTTTCTTT.